These 9 T cell receptor beta chains were sequenced from one sample in a study of OX40 agonist ivuxolimab in advanced cancers. The table came from immunoSEQ multiplex PCR; TCRdb's copy has only in-frame clones and leaves some out. The sample gives roughly 26,000 clones, around 85% of which show up once; about 37% is in the top ten. The sequenced sample was CD4+ or CD8+ T cells sorted from blood, obtained in a trial of the OX40 agonist ivuxolimab. Source of these receptors: an adult with an advanced solid tumor such as melanoma, head and neck, liver or kidney cancer.

The gene calls are TRBV6-6 and TRBJ1-2; no definite D call. In germline, CDR1 is MNHNY, CDR2 SVGAGI (reference sequence). This CDR3 has 10 residues. Trimming removed 8 bases at V and 9 bases at J, with 10 bases between. The CDR3 loop reads CASFAKSYTF. The CDR3 DNA is TGTGCCAGCTTTGCGAAGAGCTACACCTTC.

This chain connects TRBV4-1 to TRBJ2-1; D gene uncertain. Germline V gene sequence: CDR1 MGHRA, CDR2 YSYEKL. The CDR3 runs to 13 residues. Between the trimmed V and J ends, which lost 4 bases and 2 bases, there was a span of 6 bases. The DNA for the CDR3 is TGCGCCAGCAGCCTAGGGACCTACAATGAGCAGTTCTTC. This gives the protein CASSLGTYNEQFF.

This clone occurred once. V usage is TRBV6-6 and J usage is TRBJ2-3; D uncertain. The germline V gene has CDR1 MNHNY and CDR2 SVGAGI (reference sequence). Trimming removed 5 bases from V and 3 bases from J, with 9 bases in between. The CDR3 is 13 residues long. Here the CDR3 reads CASSPVGTDTQYF. The CDR3, as DNA: TGTGCCAGCAGTCCCGTGGGAACAGATACGCAGTATTTT.

This chain connects TRBV7-8 to TRBJ1-2; the match to TRBD1 covers 9 bases. The CDR3 loop spans 16 amino acids. CDR1 and CDR2 (germline): SGHVS, FQNEAQ. V shed 4 bases, J shed 6 bases, and the junction held 12 bases outside the gene matches. The CDR3 sequence is CASSSKPGTGKHGYTF. The CDR3 DNA reads TGTGCCAGCAGCTCCAAGCCCGGGACAGGGAAACATGGCTACACCTTC.

The V call is TRBV9, the J call TRBJ2-7; D is uncertain. The CDR3 loop spans 15 amino acids. V was trimmed by 3 bases and J by 0 bases, leaving 13 bases between them. Germline V gene data show CDR1 as SGDLS and CDR2 as YYNGEE. The CDR3: CASSDPCIGSYEQYF. The CDR3 DNA is TGTGCCAGCAGCGACCCCTGTATAGGCTCCTACGAGCAGTACTTC.

This chain links TRBV7-2 with TRBJ1-1; D not certain. Trimming removed 2 bases at V and 6 bases at J, with 10 bases between. The CDR3 is made up of 13 amino acids. Germline CDR1 is SGHTA and CDR2 is FQGNSA. CDR3 sequence (DNA): TGTGCCAGCAGCTTACTCGGAGAAGCTGAAGCTTTCTTT. It is translated as CASSLLGEAEAFF.

The chain combines TRBV7-8 with TRBJ1-1; D may be TRBD1 (5 bases). The CDR3 consists of 15 residues. Trimming removed 5 bases at V and 0 bases at J, with 13 bases between. Germline-derived CDR1 and CDR2 are SGHVS and FQNEAQ. CDR3 sequence reads: CASSALTVMNTEAFF. The CDR3 nucleotides are TGTGCCAGCAGCGCCTTGACAGTAATGAACACTGAAGCTTTCTTT.

This clone showed up just a few times. V gene TRBV6-1 combines with J gene TRBJ2-7; 12 nucleotides align to TRBD1. Germline CDR1 reads MNHNS; CDR2 reads SASEGT. V lost 2 bases to trimming and J lost 4 bases; unmatched junction nucleotides: 6. The CDR3 covers 16 residues. This CDR3 reads CASSERGGQGAYEQYF. CDR3 nucleotides: TGTGCCAGCAGTGAAAGGGGGGGACAGGGGGCTTACGAGCAGTACTTC.

The rearrangement uses TRBV6-6 and TRBJ2-5, with a weak D call TRBD2 (5 bases). CDR3 length: 13 residues. Per the germline V gene, CDR1 is MNHNY and CDR2 is SVGAGI (reference sequence). With 6 bases removed from V and 4 bases from J, the gap between germline ends came to 12 bases. The CDR3 bases are TGTGCCAGCAGCTGGACTGTTGGAGAGACCCAGTACTTC. This translates into CASSWTVGETQYF.